Below are 18 T cell receptor beta chains sequenced from a single sample in a study of T cell responses to AZD1222 COVID-19 vaccine. Method: immunoSEQ multiplex PCR; TCRdb's copy keeps in-frame clones and lacks some. The data show roughly 110,000 clones, with roughly nine tenths seen just once and around 4.5% held by the top ten. Specimen: peripheral blood, collected 28 days after the second AZD1222 dose. These receptors were taken from an adult who received the AZD1222 COVID-19 vaccine.

This chain uses TRBV7-6 with TRBJ1-4; TRBD1 matches at 11 bases. The CDR3 extends over 16 amino acids. The germline gives CDR1 SGHVS, CDR2 FNYEAQ. V dropped 5 bases and J dropped 8; count of bases not matched to a gene: 10. The CDR3 loop is CASSPRDRGGKEKLFF. CDR3 nucleotides: TGTGCCAGCAGCCCCCGGGACAGGGGGGGAAAGGAAAAACTGTTTTTT.

This sequence joins TRBV6-5 and TRBJ2-7; D is undetermined. V dropped 6 bases and J dropped 0 bases, with 6 bases sitting between them. The germline V gene has CDR1 MNHEY and CDR2 SVGAGI. The CDR3 is made up of 12 amino acids. CDR3: CASSQNSYEQYF. CDR3 DNA sequence: TGTGCCAGCAGCCAGAACTCCTACGAGCAGTACTTC.

The chain carries TRBV12-3 or TRBV12-4 and TRBJ2-3, with TRBD2 matching 11 bases. The CDR3 sequence is 13 residues long. V shed 6 bases, J shed 10 bases, and the junction held 6 bases outside the gene matches. DNA of the CDR3: TGTGCCAGCAGGCGACTAGCGGGAAGGGCGCAGTATTTT. Translating gives CASRRLAGRAQYF.

This chain connects TRBV30 to TRBJ1-1; D is uncertain. There are 11 residues in the CDR3. V was shortened by 4 bases and J by 7 bases, with 10 bases between the two germline ends. Germline assignment: CDR1 GTSNPN and CDR2 SVGIG (reference sequence). CDR3 sequence reads: CAWKRAFEAFF. DNA of the CDR3: TGTGCCTGGAAACGGGCCTTTGAAGCTTTCTTT.

The rearrangement joins TRBV2 to TRBJ1-5; 7 bases are a match to TRBD1. CDR3 length: 15 amino acids. Trimming at V came to 5 bases and at J to 0 bases, leaving 4 bases not matched to a gene. Germline values: CDR1 SNHLY, CDR2 FYNNEI. CDR3 region: CASSKDRASNQPQHF. CDR3 nucleotides: TGTGCCAGCAGTAAAGACAGGGCTAGCAATCAGCCCCAGCATTTT.

J is TRBJ1-1 and V is TRBV18, with a weak D call TRBD1 (6 bases). The CDR3 has 13 amino acids. V shed 0 bases and J shed 4 bases, with 6 bases lying between them. Germline CDR1 is KGHSH and CDR2 is LQKENI. As DNA, the CDR3 is TGTGCCAGCTCACCACCGGACAGCACTGAAGCTTTCTTT. Translation gives CASSPPDSTEAFF.

The V gene is TRBV18, the J gene TRBJ1-2; 10 bases fit TRBD1. Germline values: CDR1 KGHSH, CDR2 LQKENI. J gave up 4 bases and V 6 bases, and 8 bases lay outside the gene matches. The CDR3 consists of 15 residues. For the CDR3, the DNA is TGTGCCAGCTCCCCGGGACAGGGGCCTGCCTATGGCTACACCTTC. Protein sequence: CASSPGQGPAYGYTF.

The rearrangement joins TRBV6-5 to TRBJ1-1; possibly TRBD1 for D (5 bases). The CDR3 covers 14 residues. Germline CDR1 and CDR2: MNHEY and SVGAGI. V gave up 6 bases and J gave up 1 base, with 12 bases separating them. CDR3 DNA: TGTGCCAGCAGCCCCGGGGGTCAGAACACTGAAGCTTTCTTT. Its protein product is CASSPGGQNTEAFF.

This sequence joins TRBV28 and TRBJ2-7; possible D gene TRBD1, 5 bases. Trimming took 3 bases from V and 2 from J, leaving 11 bases between them. The CDR3 is 14 residues long. Germline assignment: CDR1 MDHEN and CDR2 SYDVKM. The DNA for the CDR3 is TGTGCCAGCAGTTTTTCTATGACAGCCTACGAGCAGTACTTC. Translated: CASSFSMTAYEQYF.

This clone was seen a single time. The chain combines TRBV19 with TRBJ2-7; no clear D gene. The V gene's germline CDR1 is LNHDA and CDR2 SQIVND (reference sequence). The V and J ends lost 7 bases and 0 bases respectively, with 13 bases between them. There are 14 residues in the CDR3. Here the CDR3 reads CASTLTVSSYEQYF. CDR3 bases: TGTGCCAGTACCTTGACCGTAAGCTCCTACGAGCAGTACTTC.

The CDR3 nucleotides are TGTGCCAGCAGCCGCCTCGGGACAGACAAGTACAATGAGCAGTTCTTC. This encodes CASSRLGTDKYNEQFF. The chain couples TRBV7-8 to TRBJ2-1; 7 bases align to TRBD1. This CDR3 is built from 16 residues. Per germline, CDR1 SGHVS and CDR2 FQNEAQ. The J segment lost 4 bases and the V segment lost 5 bases, leaving 11 bases of the junction unmatched.

On this clone itself: The junction differs from germline at one of its ends, possibly a read error. V and J are TRBV28 and TRBJ1-5, with D unclear. The germline gives CDR1 MDHEN, CDR2 SYDVKM. This CDR3 contains 14 residues. CDR3 in amino acids: CASSSLLGNRPQHF. CDR3 in DNA: TGTGCCAGCAGTTCTCTTCTGGGCAATCGGCCCCAGCATTTT.

This clone was recorded once. The chain uses TRBV4-3 and TRBJ1-1; D is unresolved. This CDR3 has 14 amino acids. The ends were cut back, 0 bases at V and 2 bases at J, with 7 bases in the middle. Germline-derived CDR1 and CDR2 are LGHNA and YSLEER. The CDR3 loop is CASSQDRTNTEAFF. CDR3 in DNA: TGCGCCAGCAGCCAAGACCGGACTAACACTGAAGCTTTCTTT.

The chain uses TRBV5-1 and TRBJ1-3, with 7 bases matching TRBD1. The CDR3 covers 15 residues. Per the germline V gene, CDR1 is SGHRS and CDR2 is YFSETQ. V dropped 4 bases and J dropped 0; count of bases not matched to a gene: 4. The CDR3 nucleotides are TGCGCCAGCAGCAAGGGGACAGACTCTGGAAACACCATATATTTT. It encodes CASSKGTDSGNTIYF.

CDR3 sequence: CASSYSRTAQTQYF. CDR3 nucleotides: TGTGCCAGCAGTTACTCGAGGACCGCGCAGACCCAGTACTTC. The chain joins TRBV6-6 to TRBJ2-5; D is uncertain. V dropped 0 bases and J dropped 6 bases, with 11 bases sitting between them. Per germline, CDR1 MNHNY and CDR2 SVGAGI (reference sequence). This CDR3 has 14 residues.

CDR3 sequence reads: CASSEWGGTGANVLTF. The CDR3 coding sequence is TGTGCCAGCAGTGAATGGGGCGGGACTGGGGCCAACGTCCTGACTTTC. This chain links TRBV6-1 with TRBJ2-6; D may be TRBD2 (6 bases). Trimming took off 2 bases at V and 2 bases at J, with 10 bases between the two ends. Germline lookup yields CDR1 MNHNS and CDR2 SASEGT. The CDR3 spans 16 residues.

This clone was detected once. V and J are TRBV5-6 and TRBJ1-5, with a weak D call TRBD1 (5 bases). The V end was cut by 3 bases, the J end by 5 bases, with 12 bases between. From germline, CDR1 is SGHDT and CDR2 YYEEEE. The length of the CDR3 is 14 residues. CDR3 nucleotides: TGTGCCAGCAGCTCCAGGGTGCTCGATCAGCCCCAGCATTTT. It encodes CASSSRVLDQPQHF. The complete variable domain, with remaining parts taken from reference TRBV5-6 and TRBJ1-5, reads DAGVTQSPTHLIKTRGQQVTLRCSPKSGHDTVSWYQQALGQGPQFIFQYYEEEERQRGNFPDRFSGHQFPNYSSELNVNALLLGDSALYLCASSSRVLDQPQHFGDGTRLSIL.

J is TRBJ1-2 and V is TRBV12-3 or TRBV12-4, with no clear D. The ends were cut back, 1 base at V and 6 bases at J, with 6 bases in the middle. This CDR3 is 12 amino acids long. The CDR3 here is CASSLGGNGYTF. CDR3 DNA sequence: TGTGCCAGCAGTTTAGGGGGTAATGGCTACACCTTC.